This TCR beta chain appears in the sequencing data of a study of blood T cell repertoires in COVID-19. CDR1 and CDR2 from the germline V gene are SGDLS and YYNGEE. CDR3 length: 11 amino acids. V lost 4 bases and J lost 14; bases outside the gene matches: 8. This clone has a handful of counts. The table came from immunoSEQ multiplex PCR; TCRdb's copy has only in-frame clones and leaves some out. The table includes about 380,000 clones, 88% detected once. The chain links TRBV9 to TRBJ1-2; TRBD1 agrees at 7 bases. The clonotype was recovered from a woman between 18 and 29 years old who had recovered from COVID-19. The sample taken for sequencing was PBMCs or T cells enriched from blood (not recorded which). This chain's CDR3 is CASSPTGVPTF. As DNA, the CDR3 is TGTGCCAGCAGCCCTACAGGGGTTCCTACCTTC. The full variable domain, completed using reference TRBV9 and TRBJ1-2, is DSGVTQTPKHLITATGQRVTLRCSPRSGDLSVYWYQQSLDQGLQFLIQYYNGEERAKGNILERFSAQQFPDLHSELNLSSLELGDSALYFCASSPTGVPTFGSGTRLTVV.